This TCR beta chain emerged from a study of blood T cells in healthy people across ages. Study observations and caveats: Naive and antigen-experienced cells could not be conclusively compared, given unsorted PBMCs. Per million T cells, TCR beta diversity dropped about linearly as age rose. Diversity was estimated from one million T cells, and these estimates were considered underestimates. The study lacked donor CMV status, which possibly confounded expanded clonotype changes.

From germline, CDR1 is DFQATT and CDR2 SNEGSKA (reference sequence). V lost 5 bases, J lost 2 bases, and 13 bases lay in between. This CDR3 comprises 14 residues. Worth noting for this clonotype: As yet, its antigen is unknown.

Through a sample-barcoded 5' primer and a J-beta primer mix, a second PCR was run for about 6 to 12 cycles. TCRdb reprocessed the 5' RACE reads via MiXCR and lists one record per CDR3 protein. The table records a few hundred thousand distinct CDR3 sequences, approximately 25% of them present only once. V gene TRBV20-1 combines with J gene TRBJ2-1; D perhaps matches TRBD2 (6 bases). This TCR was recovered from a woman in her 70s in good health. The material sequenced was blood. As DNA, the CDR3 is TGCAGTGCTTCGGGGGTACTCACCTACAATGAGCAGTTCTTC. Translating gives CSASGVLTYNEQFF.